The 11 T cell receptor beta chains in this list originate from one sample, sequenced in a study of CD8 T cells in Susac syndrome. Random hexamers were used to reverse transcribe about 0.5 to 1 ug of RNA. TCRdb passed the immunoSEQ multiplex PCR reads through MiXCR, listing each CDR3 protein once. There are 250,000 to 300,000 distinct CDR3 sequences in the sample; approximately 85% occur only once, and roughly 0.21% lies in the top ten. The specimen was CD8+ T cells from PBMCs. The receptors stem from a human donor with multiple sclerosis.

This chain connects TRBV6-5 to TRBJ1-3; unclear D gene. Germline V gene sequence: CDR1 MNHEY, CDR2 SVGAGI. The ends were cut back, 6 bases at V and 0 bases at J, with 9 bases in the middle. This CDR3 has 14 residues. The CDR3 nucleotides are TGTGCCAGCAGCCCGCTGAACTCTGGAAACACCATATATTTT. Translation: CASSPLNSGNTIYF.

The CDR3 sequence: CAWSSGLGTGELFF. CDR3 sequence (DNA): TGTGCCTGGAGTTCGGGACTAGGGACCGGGGAGCTGTTTTTT. The chain recombines TRBV30 with TRBJ2-2; 8 bases line up with TRBD2. From germline, CDR1 is GTSNPN and CDR2 SVGIG (reference sequence). This CDR3 has 14 residues. Trimming took 2 bases from V and 5 from J; bases not matched to a gene: 4.

The rearrangement uses TRBV29-1 and TRBJ1-1, with a weak D call TRBD1 (6 bases). Germline loops: CDR1 SQVTM, CDR2 ANQGSEA. The CDR3 covers 14 residues. The ends were cut back, 1 base at V and 0 bases at J, with 9 bases in the middle. The CDR3 DNA follows: TGCAGCGTTGAAGGGACAGCCATGAACACTGAAGCTTTCTTT. Translating gives CSVEGTAMNTEAFF.

Here the CDR3 reads CASSLTGGDNEQFF. DNA for the CDR3: TGTGCCAGCAGTTTGACAGGGGGGGACAATGAGCAGTTCTTC. The chain has TRBV28 and TRBJ2-1, with 9 bases that match TRBD1. Trimming at V came to 3 bases and at J to 5 bases, leaving 2 bases not matched to a gene. The germline V gene encodes CDR1 MDHEN and CDR2 SYDVKM. The CDR3 sequence is 14 residues long.

CDR3 nucleotide sequence: TGTGCCAGCAGGATCATAGGGACAGGGTCGAAGGATGAGCAGTTCTTC. This gives the protein CASRIIGTGSKDEQFF. The rearrangement uses TRBV6-1 and TRBJ2-1; TRBD1 matches 9 bases. CDR1 is MNHNS, CDR2 SASEGT, per germline. V shed 6 bases, J shed 8 bases, and the junction held 14 bases outside the gene matches. The length of the CDR3 is 16 residues.

This clonotype has only a few counts. The V gene is TRBV4-3, the J gene TRBJ2-1; tentatively, D is TRBD2 (5 bases). The germline V gene encodes CDR1 LGHNA and CDR2 YSLEER. Trimming stripped 3 bases from V and 3 bases from J, with 18 bases between. CDR3 length equals 17 residues. The chain's CDR3 is CASSQGPTDWGYNEQFF. DNA for the CDR3: TGCGCCAGCAGCCAGGGCCCAACGGACTGGGGCTACAATGAGCAGTTCTTC.

The V and J genes are TRBV6-2 or TRBV6-3 and TRBJ2-7; no clear D. Trimming pared 0 bases from V and 2 bases from J, leaving 5 bases between. Germline V CDR1 and CDR2: MNHEY, SVGEGT. The CDR3 runs to 13 residues. CDR3 region: CASSYSIPYEQYF. The CDR3 DNA sequence: TGTGCCAGCAGTTACTCGATCCCCTACGAGCAGTACTTC.

In this sample, this clonotype turned up once. The CDR3 bases are TGCGCCAGCAGCCAAGATGTAGCGGGATCCCCCGGGGAGCTGTTTTTT. Protein: CASSQDVAGSPGELFF. The V gene is TRBV4-3, the J gene TRBJ2-2; 8 bases agree with TRBD2. This CDR3 has 16 residues. The germline CDR1 and CDR2 sequences are LGHNA and YSLEER. J lost 6 bases, V lost 0 bases, and 6 bases had no gene match.

The chain employs TRBV6-5 and TRBJ2-5, with 9 bases fitting TRBD2. CDR1 and CDR2 from the germline V gene are MNHEY and SVGAGI. The trim removed 7 bases at V and 5 bases at J, leaving 5 bases unmatched. The CDR3 runs 13 residues. The CDR3 is CASILAGKETQYF. The CDR3 region has the DNA TGTGCCAGCATCCTAGCGGGGAAGGAGACCCAGTACTTC.

The chain combines TRBV6-5 with TRBJ1-2; unclear D gene. The CDR3 length is 15 residues. V was clipped by 6 bases and J by 0 bases, with 14 bases between them. Germline CDR1 reads MNHEY; CDR2 reads SVGAGI. CDR3 bases: TGTGCCAGCAGCGTGGGGATAGAAGCTAACTATGGCTACACCTTC. Amino acids: CASSVGIEANYGYTF.

The chain combines TRBV12-3 or TRBV12-4 with TRBJ2-1; the match to TRBD1 covers 8 bases. This CDR3 contains 16 residues. Germline trimming cut 1 base from V and 4 bases from J; bases unmatched to any gene: 6. CDR3 DNA: TGTGCCAGCAGTTTAGGCCCCGGGACAGGATACAATGAGCAGTTCTTC. As protein: CASSLGPGTGYNEQFF.